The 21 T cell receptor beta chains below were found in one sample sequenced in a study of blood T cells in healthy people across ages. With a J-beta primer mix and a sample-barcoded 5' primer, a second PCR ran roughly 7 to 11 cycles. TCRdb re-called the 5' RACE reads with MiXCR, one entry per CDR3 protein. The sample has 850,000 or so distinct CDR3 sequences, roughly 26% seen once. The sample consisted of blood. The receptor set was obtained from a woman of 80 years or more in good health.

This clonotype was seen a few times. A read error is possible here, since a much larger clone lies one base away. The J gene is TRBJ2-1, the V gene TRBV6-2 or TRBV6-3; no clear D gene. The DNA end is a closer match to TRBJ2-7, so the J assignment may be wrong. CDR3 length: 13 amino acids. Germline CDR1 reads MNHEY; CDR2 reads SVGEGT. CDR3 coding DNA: TGTGCCAGCAGTTACCGATTTAACAATGAGCAGTACTTC. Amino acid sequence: CASSYRFNNEQYF.

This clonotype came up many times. CDR3 in amino acids: CASSQDTDRDYINEQFF. As DNA, the CDR3 is TGCGCCAGCAGCCAAGATACGGACAGGGATTATATCAATGAGCAGTTCTTC. The chain uses TRBV4-3 and TRBJ2-1; 8 positions agree with TRBD1. Germline V gives CDR1 LGHNA, CDR2 YSLEER. V shed 0 bases and J 6 bases; nucleotides not matched to a gene: 10. The CDR3 covers 17 residues.

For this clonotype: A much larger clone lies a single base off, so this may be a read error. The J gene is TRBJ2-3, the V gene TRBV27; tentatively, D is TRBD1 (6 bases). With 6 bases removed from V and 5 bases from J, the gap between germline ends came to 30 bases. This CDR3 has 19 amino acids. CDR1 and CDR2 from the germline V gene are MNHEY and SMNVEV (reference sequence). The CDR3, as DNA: TGTGCCAGCAGCCACCAGATAAACCCAGGGGCCAGAAAGATAGATACGCAGTATTTT. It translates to CASSHQINPGARKIDTQYF.

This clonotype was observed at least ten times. The CDR3: CASSPAGTSGGPQTQYF. The CDR3, as DNA: TGTGCCAGCAGCCCCGCCGGGACTAGCGGGGGCCCCCAGACCCAGTACTTC. The V and J genes are TRBV7-9 and TRBJ2-5; 14 bases agree with TRBD2. The CDR3 runs to 17 residues. The J segment lost 6 bases and the V segment lost 5 bases, leaving 11 bases of the junction unmatched. Germline V CDR1 and CDR2: SEHNR, FQNEAQ (reference sequence). The full variable domain, its missing parts supplied by reference TRBV7-9 and TRBJ2-5, is DTGVSQNPRHKITKRGQNVTFRCDPISEHNRLYWYRQTLGQGPEFLTYFQNEAQLEKSRLLSDRFSAERPKGSFSTLEIQRTEQGDSAMYLCASSPAGTSGGPQTQYFGPGTRLLVL.

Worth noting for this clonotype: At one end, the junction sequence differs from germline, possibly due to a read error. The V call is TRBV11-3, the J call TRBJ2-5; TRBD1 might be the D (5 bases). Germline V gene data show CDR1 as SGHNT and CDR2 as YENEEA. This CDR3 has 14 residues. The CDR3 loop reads CTSSTPRQGETQYF. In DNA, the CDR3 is TGTACCAGCAGCACGCCTCGGCAGGGAGAGACCCAGTACTTC.

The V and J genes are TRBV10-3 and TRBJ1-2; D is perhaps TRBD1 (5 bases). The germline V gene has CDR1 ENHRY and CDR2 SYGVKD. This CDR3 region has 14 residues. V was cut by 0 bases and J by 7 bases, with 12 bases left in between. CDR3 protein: CAISESGQGGGYTF. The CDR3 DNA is TGTGCCATCAGTGAGTCTGGCCAGGGCGGTGGCTACACCTTC.

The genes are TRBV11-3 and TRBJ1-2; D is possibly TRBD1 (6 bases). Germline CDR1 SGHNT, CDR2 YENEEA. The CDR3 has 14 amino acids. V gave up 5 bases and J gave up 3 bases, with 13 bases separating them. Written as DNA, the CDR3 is TGTGCCAGCAGCGCCACAGGGTCCCACTATGGCTACACCTTC. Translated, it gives CASSATGSHYGYTF.

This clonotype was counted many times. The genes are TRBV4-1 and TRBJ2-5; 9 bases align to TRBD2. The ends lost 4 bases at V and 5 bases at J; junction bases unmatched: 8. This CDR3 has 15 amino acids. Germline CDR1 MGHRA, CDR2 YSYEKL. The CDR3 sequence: CASSLSGSPRETQYF. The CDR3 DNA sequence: TGCGCCAGCAGCCTTAGCGGGAGCCCCCGGGAGACCCAGTACTTC.

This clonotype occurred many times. The CDR3 loop reads CASSDTGTYNEQFF. DNA of the CDR3: TGTGCCAGCAGCGACACGGGCACTTACAATGAGCAGTTCTTC. The genes are TRBV6-2 or TRBV6-3 and TRBJ2-1, with D unresolved. With 6 bases removed from V and 4 bases from J, the gap between germline ends came to 13 bases. Germline lookup yields CDR1 MNHEY and CDR2 SVGEGT. There are 14 residues in the CDR3.

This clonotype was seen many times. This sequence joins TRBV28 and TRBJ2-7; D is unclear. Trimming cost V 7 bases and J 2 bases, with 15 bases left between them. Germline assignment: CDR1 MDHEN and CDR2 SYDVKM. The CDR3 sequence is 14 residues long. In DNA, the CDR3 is TGTGCCAGCAAGTCAGGCACCTCACCCTACGAGCAGTACTTC. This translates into CASKSGTSPYEQYF.

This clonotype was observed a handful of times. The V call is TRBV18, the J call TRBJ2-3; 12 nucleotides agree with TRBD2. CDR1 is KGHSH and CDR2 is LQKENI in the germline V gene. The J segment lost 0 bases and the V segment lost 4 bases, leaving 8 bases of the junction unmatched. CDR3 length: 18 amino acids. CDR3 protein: CASSREGLAGTSTDTQYF. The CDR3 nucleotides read TGTGCCAGCTCACGCGAAGGACTAGCGGGGACAAGCACAGATACGCAGTATTTT.

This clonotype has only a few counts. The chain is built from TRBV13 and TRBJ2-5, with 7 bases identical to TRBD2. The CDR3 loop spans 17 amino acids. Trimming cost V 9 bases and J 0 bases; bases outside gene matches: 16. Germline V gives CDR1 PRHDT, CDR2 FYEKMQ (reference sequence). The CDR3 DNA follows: TGTGCCAGTGGGGGGGGACCCACGGCTGAAAACCAAGAGACCCAGTACTTC. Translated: CASGGGPTAENQETQYF.

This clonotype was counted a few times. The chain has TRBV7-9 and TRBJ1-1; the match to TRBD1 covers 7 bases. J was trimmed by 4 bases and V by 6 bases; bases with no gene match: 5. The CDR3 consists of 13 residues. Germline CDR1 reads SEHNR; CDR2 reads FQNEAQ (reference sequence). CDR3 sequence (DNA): TGTGCCAGCAGGGACAGGTACGGCACTGAAGCTTTCTTT. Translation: CASRDRYGTEAFF.

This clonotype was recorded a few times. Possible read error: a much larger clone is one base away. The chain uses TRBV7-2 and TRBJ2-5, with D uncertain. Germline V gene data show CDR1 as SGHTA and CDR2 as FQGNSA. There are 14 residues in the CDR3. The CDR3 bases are TGTGCCAGCAGCTTACAAGGCCATCAAGAGGCCCAGTACTTC. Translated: CASSLQGHQEAQYF.

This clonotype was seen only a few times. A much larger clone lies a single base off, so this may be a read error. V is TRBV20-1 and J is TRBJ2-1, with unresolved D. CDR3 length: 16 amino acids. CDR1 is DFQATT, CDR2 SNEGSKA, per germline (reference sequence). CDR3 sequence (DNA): TGCGGTGCTAGAGGATCCGAGCGCGTTTCCTACAATGAGCAGTTCTTC. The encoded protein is CGARGSERVSYNEQFF.

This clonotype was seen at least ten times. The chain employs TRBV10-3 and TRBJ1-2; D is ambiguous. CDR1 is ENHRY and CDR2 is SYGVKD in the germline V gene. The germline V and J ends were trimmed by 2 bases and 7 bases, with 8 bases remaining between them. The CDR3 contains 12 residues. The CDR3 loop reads CAISETRFGYTF. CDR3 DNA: TGTGCCATCAGTGAGACCAGGTTTGGCTACACCTTC.

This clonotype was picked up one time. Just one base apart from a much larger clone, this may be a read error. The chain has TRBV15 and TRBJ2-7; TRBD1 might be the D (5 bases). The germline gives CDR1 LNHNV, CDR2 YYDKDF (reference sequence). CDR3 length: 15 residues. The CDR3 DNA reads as TGTGCCGCCAGCAGAGATTGGGGCAGGTCCTACGAGCAGTACTTC. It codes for CAASRDWGRSYEQYF.

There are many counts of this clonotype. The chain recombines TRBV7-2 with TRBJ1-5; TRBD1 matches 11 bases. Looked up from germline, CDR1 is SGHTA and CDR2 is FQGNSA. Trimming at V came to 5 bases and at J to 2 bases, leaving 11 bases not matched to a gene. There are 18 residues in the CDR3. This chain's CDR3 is CASSPRSGTGGGNQPQHF. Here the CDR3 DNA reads TGTGCCAGCAGCCCGAGGTCCGGGACAGGGGGAGGCAATCAGCCCCAGCATTTT.

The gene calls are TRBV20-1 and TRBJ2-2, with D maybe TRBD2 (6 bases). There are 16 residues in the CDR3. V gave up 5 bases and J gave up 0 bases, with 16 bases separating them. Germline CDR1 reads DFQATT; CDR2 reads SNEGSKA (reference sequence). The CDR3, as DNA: TGCAGTGCTCCATTTAGCGGACGCCCGAACACCGGGGAGCTGTTTTTT. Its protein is CSAPFSGRPNTGELFF.

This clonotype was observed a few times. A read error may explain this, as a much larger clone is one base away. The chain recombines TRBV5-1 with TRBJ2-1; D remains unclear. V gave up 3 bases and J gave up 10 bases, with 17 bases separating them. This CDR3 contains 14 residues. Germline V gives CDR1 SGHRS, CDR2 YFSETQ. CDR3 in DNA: TGCGCCAGCAGCTGGGAATCAGGACCATGGGAGCAGTTCTTC. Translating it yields CASSWESGPWEQFF.

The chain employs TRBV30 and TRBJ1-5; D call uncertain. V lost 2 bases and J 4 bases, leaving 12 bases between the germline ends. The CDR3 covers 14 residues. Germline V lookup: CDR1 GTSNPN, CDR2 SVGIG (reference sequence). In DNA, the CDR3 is TGTGCCTGGAGTTCGATGGGCGGAAATCAGCCCCAGCATTTT. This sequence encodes CAWSSMGGNQPQHF.